This T cell receptor beta chain stems from a study of T cells in pancreatic ductal adenocarcinoma. Study-level results: Tumor-versus-blood clonality comparisons may be biased toward lower tumor diversity. Tumor and blood clonality did not differ significantly, about 0.1 versus 0.071.

Of note for this clone: Its antigen is undetermined.

The repertoire was sequenced with immunoSEQ multiplex PCR; TCRdb's copy has only in-frame clones and lacks some. The sample lists tens of thousands of clones, roughly nine tenths occurring once. Selected pancreatic ductal adenocarcinoma patients had undergone surgery without neoadjuvant therapy. The V and J ends lost 0 bases and 3 bases respectively, with 3 bases between them. The CDR3 is 12 amino acids. Germline CDR1 MNHNS, CDR2 SASEGT. This clonotype originated in a human donor with pancreatic ductal adenocarcinoma. This rearrangement joins TRBV6-1 to TRBJ2-7; unclear D gene. Source material: PBMCs. CDR3 coding DNA: TGTGCCAGCAGTGAAGCCGTCTACGAGCAGTACTTC. Translated: CASSEAVYEQYF.